The present TCR beta chain was sequenced within a study of blood T cells in healthy people across ages. Findings and caveats of the study: Changes seen in expanded clonotypes were possibly confounded by donor CMV status left unknown.

Aged roughly 6 to 90, donors were systemically healthy Caucasians from Russia. In each sample, at least 7 million PBMCs were isolated. The use of a sample-barcoded 5' primer and a J-beta primer mix characterized a second PCR of roughly 6 to 11 cycles. One entry per CDR3 protein, called by TCRdb with MiXCR from the 5' RACE reads. The sample includes about 1.4 million distinct CDR3 sequences, roughly 64% of them seen just once. This clonotype was detected only a few times. Its antigen remains unidentified. Germline values: CDR1 SQVTM, CDR2 ANQGSEA. The length of the CDR3 is 18 residues. Germline trimming cut 4 bases from V and 0 bases from J; bases unmatched to any gene: 15.

The sample taken for sequencing was blood. The receptor's source is a man aged 18 to 35 in good health. The chain is built from TRBV29-1 and TRBJ2-1, with TRBD1 identical over 7 bases. CDR3 DNA: TGCAGCGTTGTTGCCGGGACAGAGGTTCGAAGCTCCTACAATGAGCAGTTCTTC. This gives the protein CSVVAGTEVRSSYNEQFF.